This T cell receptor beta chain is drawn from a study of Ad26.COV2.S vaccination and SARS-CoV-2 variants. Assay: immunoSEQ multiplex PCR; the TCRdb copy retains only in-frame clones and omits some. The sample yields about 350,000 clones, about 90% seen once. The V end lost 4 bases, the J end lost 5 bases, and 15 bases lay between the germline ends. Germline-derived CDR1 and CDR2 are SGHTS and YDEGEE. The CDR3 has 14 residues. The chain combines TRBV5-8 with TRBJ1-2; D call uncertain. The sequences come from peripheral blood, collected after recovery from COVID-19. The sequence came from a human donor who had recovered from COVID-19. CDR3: CASSPLSALYGYTF. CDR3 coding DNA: TGTGCCAGCAGCCCCCTCTCGGCCTTATATGGCTACACCTTC.